A selection of T cell receptor beta chains follows, all from one sample in a study of shared clonotypes between healthy human individuals. The data were produced by immunoSEQ multiplex PCR, yet TCRdb's version contains in-frame clones alone and is incomplete. Altogether under 850,000 clones are present, 90% to 95% being singletons, with the ten largest covering less than 25%. The sequenced sample was naive CD8+ T cells sorted from blood. The receptor source for this set is a man younger than 40 in good health. Both conserved end residues are part of each CDR3. D genes are given only for firm matches. A clone size is listed for some rows: how often the clone was seen (once, few, many), or a class if it is expanded.

J gene: TRBJ1-2
clone size: NA
D gene: NA
V gene: TRBV7-9
CDR3 protein: CASSSGNNYGYTF
CDR3 DNA: TGTGCCAGCAGTTCGGGAAACAACTATGGCTACACCTTC

J gene: TRBJ1-4
clone size: NA
D gene: NA
V gene: TRBV22-1
CDR3 protein: CPGSPRTPGGNEKLFF
CDR3 DNA: TGTCCTGGGAGCCCTCGAACCCCGGGAGGTAATGAAAAACTGTTTTTT

J gene: TRBJ1-5
clone size: NA
D gene: TRBD1
V gene: TRBV5-4
CDR3 protein: CASSLWGQGGRPQHF
CDR3 DNA: TGTGCCAGCAGCTTGTGGGGACAGGGAGGTCGACCCCAGCATTTT

J gene: TRBJ2-7
clone size: NA
D gene: TRBD2
V gene: TRBV11-1
CDR3 protein: CASSSSGSSYEQYF
CDR3 DNA: TGTGCCAGCAGCTCTAGCGGGAGCTCCTACGAGCAGTACTTC

J gene: TRBJ2-5
clone size: NA
D gene: TRBD1
V gene: TRBV28
CDR3 protein: CASSPRQGMETQYF
CDR3 DNA: TGTGCCAGCAGTCCGAGACAGGGTATGGAGACCCAGTACTTC

J gene: TRBJ2-7
clone size: once
D gene: TRBD2
V gene: TRBV28
CDR3 protein: CASGTYSGGAYEQYF
CDR3 DNA: TGTGCCAGCGGGACCTATAGCGGGGGTGCCTACGAGCAGTACTTC

J gene: TRBJ2-7
clone size: NA
D gene: NA
V gene: TRBV9
CDR3 protein: CASSPYGVSTLSYEQYF
CDR3 DNA: TGTGCCAGCAGCCCATATGGAGTGTCGACACTCTCCTACGAGCAGTACTTC

J gene: TRBJ2-1
clone size: NA
D gene: NA
V gene: TRBV5-1
CDR3 protein: CASEAGPFNEQFF
CDR3 DNA: TGCGCCAGCGAGGCAGGTCCTTTCAATGAGCAGTTCTTC

J gene: TRBJ2-3
clone size: once
D gene: NA
V gene: TRBV7-9
CDR3 protein: CASSAFGEVLDTQYF
CDR3 DNA: TGTGCCAGCAGCGCATTTGGGGAGGTCCTAGATACGCAGTATTTT

J gene: TRBJ2-5
clone size: NA
D gene: NA
V gene: TRBV7-3
CDR3 protein: CASSPVGGLAEETQYF
CDR3 DNA: TGTGCCAGCAGCCCGGTCGGGGGGCTAGCGGAAGAGACCCAGTACTTC

J gene: TRBJ2-5
clone size: NA
D gene: NA
V gene: TRBV11-3
CDR3 protein: CASSFGGIETQYF
CDR3 DNA: TGTGCCAGCAGCTTTGGCGGGATTGAGACCCAGTACTTC

J gene: TRBJ2-7
clone size: NA
D gene: TRBD1
V gene: TRBV5-4
CDR3 protein: CASSSRQGFPYEQYF
CDR3 DNA: TGTGCCAGCAGTTCCAGACAGGGCTTCCCCTACGAGCAGTACTTC

J gene: TRBJ1-2
clone size: once
D gene: NA
V gene: TRBV21-1
CDR3 protein: CASSIWESNYGYTF
CDR3 DNA: TGTGCCAGCAGCATCTGGGAGTCTAACTATGGCTACACCTTC

J gene: TRBJ2-7
clone size: once
D gene: TRBD1
V gene: TRBV27
CDR3 protein: CASSKSGTGLSYEQYF
CDR3 DNA: TGTGCCAGCAGTAAATCCGGGACAGGGTTATCCTACGAGCAGTACTTC

J gene: TRBJ2-3
clone size: NA
D gene: TRBD2
V gene: TRBV7-9
CDR3 protein: CASSFFASGRASTDTQYF
CDR3 DNA: TGTGCCAGCAGCTTCTTTGCTAGCGGGAGAGCTAGCACAGATACGCAGTATTTT

J gene: TRBJ2-1
clone size: NA
D gene: NA
V gene: TRBV2
CDR3 protein: CASVGTRTGLNNEQFF
CDR3 DNA: TGTGCCAGCGTGGGGACTCGGACAGGTCTGAACAATGAGCAGTTCTTC

J gene: TRBJ2-3
clone size: once
D gene: NA
V gene: TRBV27
CDR3 protein: CASSHLLMDTQYF
CDR3 DNA: TGTGCCAGCAGCCACCTTCTGATGGATACGCAGTATTTT

J gene: TRBJ1-1
clone size: NA
D gene: NA
V gene: TRBV28
CDR3 protein: CASKPVGEGPWENKDTEAFF
CDR3 DNA: TGTGCCAGCAAACCCGTCGGAGAGGGACCCTGGGAGAATAAGGACACTGAAGCTTTCTTT